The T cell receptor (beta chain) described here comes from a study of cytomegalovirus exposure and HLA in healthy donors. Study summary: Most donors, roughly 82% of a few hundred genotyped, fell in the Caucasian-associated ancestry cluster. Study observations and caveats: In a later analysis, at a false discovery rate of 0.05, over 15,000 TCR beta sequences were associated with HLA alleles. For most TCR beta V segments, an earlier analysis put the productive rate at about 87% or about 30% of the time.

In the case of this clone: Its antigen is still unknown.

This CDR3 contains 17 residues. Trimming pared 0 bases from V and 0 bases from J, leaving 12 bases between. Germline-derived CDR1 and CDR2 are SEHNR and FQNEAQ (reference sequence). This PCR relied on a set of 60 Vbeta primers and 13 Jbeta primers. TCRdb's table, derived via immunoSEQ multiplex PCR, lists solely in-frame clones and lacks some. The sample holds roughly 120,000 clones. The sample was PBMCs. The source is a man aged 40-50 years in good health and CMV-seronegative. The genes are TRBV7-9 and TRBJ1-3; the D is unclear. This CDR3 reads CASSLAFGGGSGNTIYF. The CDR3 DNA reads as TGTGCCAGCAGCTTAGCCTTTGGCGGTGGCTCTGGAAACACCATATATTTT.